The T cell receptor beta chain described here comes from a study of blood T cell repertoires in COVID-19. TCRdb's table, derived via immunoSEQ multiplex PCR, lists solely in-frame clones and lacks some. The profile shows a few hundred thousand clones, 85% to 90% of them singletons. CDR1 is LNHDA and CDR2 is SQIVND in the germline V gene (reference sequence). V trimming: 5 bases; J trimming: 0 bases; junction bases outside the gene matches: 6. The CDR3 length is 16 residues. This sequence was found in a man aged 25-40 years who had recovered from COVID-19. V and J are TRBV19 and TRBJ1-5; 8 bases agree with TRBD1. The sample consisted of PBMCs or T cells enriched from blood (not recorded which). In nucleotides, the CDR3 is TGTGCCAGTAGTCTGGAGGGACAGGTTAGCAATCAGCCCCAGCATTTT. Residues: CASSLEGQVSNQPQHF.